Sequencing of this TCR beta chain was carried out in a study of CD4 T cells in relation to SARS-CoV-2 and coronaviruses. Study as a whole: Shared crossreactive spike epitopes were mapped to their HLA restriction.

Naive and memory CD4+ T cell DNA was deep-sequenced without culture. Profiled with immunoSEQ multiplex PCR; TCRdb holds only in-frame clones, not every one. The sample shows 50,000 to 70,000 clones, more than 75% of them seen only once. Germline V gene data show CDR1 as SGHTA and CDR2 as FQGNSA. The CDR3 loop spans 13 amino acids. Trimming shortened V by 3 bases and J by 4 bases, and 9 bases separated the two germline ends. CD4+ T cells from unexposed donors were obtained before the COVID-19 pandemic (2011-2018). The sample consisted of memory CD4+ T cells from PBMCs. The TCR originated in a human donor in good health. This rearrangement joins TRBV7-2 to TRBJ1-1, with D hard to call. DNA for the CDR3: TGTGCCAGCAGCTTCTCCGAAGGCACTGAAGCTTTCTTT. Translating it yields CASSFSEGTEAFF.